The 6 T cell receptor beta chains listed next were all sequenced from one sample in a study of blood T cells in healthy people across ages. The second PCR ran roughly 6 to 11 cycles with a sample-barcoded 5' primer and J-beta primers. TCRdb re-called the 5' RACE reads with MiXCR, one entry per CDR3 protein. Among about 650,000 distinct CDR3 sequences listed, about 32% were seen once. Sequences were obtained from blood. All receptors come from a woman of 80 years or more in good health.

With respect to this clonotype: This sequence may be a read error, since a much larger clone differs from it by one base. V usage is TRBV7-2 and J usage is TRBJ2-3; TRBD2 might be the D (6 bases). This CDR3 is built from 16 residues. Per germline, CDR1 SGHTA and CDR2 FQGNSA. The ends were cut back, 5 bases at V and 10 bases at J, with 25 bases in the middle. CDR3 region: CASSPDVRGGRDAQYF. CDR3 sequence (DNA): TGTGCCAGCAGCCCAGACGTGCGGGGCGGCAGGGATGCGCAGTATTTT.

This clonotype was seen only a few times. J is TRBJ1-2 and V is TRBV7-2; D is possibly TRBD1 (6 bases). Germline-derived CDR1 and CDR2 are SGHTA and FQGNSA. This CDR3 has 11 residues. The V end lost 2 bases, the J end lost 11 bases, and 9 bases lay between the germline ends. The CDR3 loop reads CASSLNRVYTF. As DNA, the CDR3 is TGTGCCAGCAGCTTAAACAGGGTGTACACCTTC. The variable domain in full, with the rest retrieved from reference TRBV7-2 and TRBJ1-2, is GAGVSQSPSNKVTEKGKDVELRCDPISGHTALYWYRQSLGQGLEFLIYFQGNSAPDKSGLPSDRFSAERTGGSVSTLTIQRTQQEDSAVYLCASSLNRVYTFGSGTRLTVV.

The chain combines TRBV7-3 with TRBJ1-1; the D gene is possibly TRBD1 (5 bases). Germline V CDR1 and CDR2: SGHTA, FQGTGA. Trimming stripped 1 base from V and 4 bases from J, with 16 bases between. The length of the CDR3 is 16 residues. CDR3 amino acids: CASSLIAWGPGTEAFF. CDR3 nucleotide sequence: TGTGCCAGCAGCTTAATAGCTTGGGGCCCGGGCACTGAAGCTTTCTTT.

Notes on this clonotype: This sequence may be a read error, since a much larger clone differs from it by one base. No conserved phenylalanine or tryptophan ends this CDR3, so it is likely a read error. This chain joins TRBV7-2 and TRBJ1-5; D is possibly TRBD1 (6 bases). Germline V gene sequence: CDR1 SGHTA, CDR2 FQGNSA. Trimming cost V 8 bases and J 6 bases, with 17 bases left between them. This CDR3 is 14 amino acids long. CDR3 coding DNA: TGTGCCAGCCAGCTGTCCAGGGACATTCAGCCCCAGCATGTT. This codes for CASQLSRDIQPQHV.

This clonotype showed up many times. The chain is built from TRBV28 and TRBJ2-5; 9 bases fit TRBD2. The J segment lost 5 bases and the V segment lost 3 bases, leaving 19 bases of the junction unmatched. The CDR3 covers 19 residues. Germline CDR1 reads MDHEN; CDR2 reads SYDVKM. The DNA for the CDR3 is TGTGCCAGCAGTTTGCGGTTAAGATTTTGGACTAGCGCCTTGGAGACCCAGTACTTC. This encodes CASSLRLRFWTSALETQYF.

About this clonotype: It may be a read error: a sequence one base away is much more abundant. The CDR3 sequence: CASSPDRFPYEQFF. The CDR3 region has the DNA TGCGCCAGCAGCCCGGACAGGTTCCCCTACGAGCAGTTCTTC. This rearrangement joins TRBV5-1 to TRBJ2-1, with TRBD1 matching over 7 bases. The CDR3 consists of 14 residues. V shed 4 bases and J 10 bases; nucleotides not matched to a gene: 11. Per the germline V gene, CDR1 is SGHRS and CDR2 is YFSETQ.